What follows are 5 T cell receptor beta chains derived from one specimen sequenced in a study of T cell responses to AZD1222 COVID-19 vaccine. The method was immunoSEQ multiplex PCR; TCRdb's version includes in-frame clones alone and lacks a portion of them. The sample has around 100,000 clones; roughly 84% are singletons. This specimen was peripheral blood, taken on day 0 of AZD1222 vaccination. These receptor sequences come from an adult in good health.

The rearrangement joins TRBV5-6 to TRBJ2-2; D gene uncertain. Germline V gene sequence: CDR1 SGHDT, CDR2 YYEEEE. The ends were cut back, 5 bases at V and 2 bases at J, with 13 bases in the middle. CDR3 length: 15 residues. CDR3 coding DNA: TGTGCCAGCAGTTCTTTCCGGAGTAACACCGGGGAGCTGTTTTTT. It translates to CASSSFRSNTGELFF.

The rearrangement links TRBV7-2 to TRBJ1-1; D unclear. The germline V gene encodes CDR1 SGHTA and CDR2 FQGNSA. Trimming left V 4 bases short and J 2 bases short, with 11 bases between. The CDR3 has 14 amino acids. CDR3 in DNA: TGTGCCAGCAGCTCTAGACATCCCAACACTGAAGCTTTCTTT. Amino acid sequence: CASSSRHPNTEAFF.

V gene TRBV7-8 combines with J gene TRBJ1-3; no firm D call. In germline, CDR1 is SGHVS, CDR2 FQNEAQ. The CDR3 consists of 15 residues. The V end lost 1 base, the J end lost 0 bases, and 7 bases lay between the germline ends. The CDR3 nucleotides read TGTGCCAGCAGCTTAGGGGAGAGCTCTGGAAACACCATATATTTT. As protein: CASSLGESSGNTIYF.

This clone has just a few counts. The chain couples TRBV11-3 to TRBJ2-1; D is uncertain. CDR3 length equals 16 residues. Germline CDR1 SGHNT, CDR2 YENEEA. Trimming shortened V by 4 bases and J by 4 bases, and 17 bases separated the two germline ends. The CDR3 nucleotides are TGTGCCAGCAGCTCCCACTTGGGCGACCCGTACAATGAGCAGTTCTTC. It translates to CASSSHLGDPYNEQFF.

V is TRBV5-6 and J is TRBJ1-1; D not certain. The germline CDR1 and CDR2 sequences are SGHDT and YYEEEE. This CDR3 has 13 amino acids. Deletions cut 0 bases from V and 1 base from J, with 4 bases between. CDR3 DNA: TGTGCCAGCAGCTTGGGGGGGAACACTGAAGCTTTCTTT. It specifies CASSLGGNTEAFF. The full variable domain, its missing parts supplied by reference TRBV5-6 and TRBJ1-1, is DAGVTQSPTHLIKTRGQQVTLRCSPKSGHDTVSWYQQALGQGPQFIFQYYEEEERQRGNFPDRFSGHQFPNYSSELNVNALLLGDSALYLCASSLGGNTEAFFGQGTRLTVV.